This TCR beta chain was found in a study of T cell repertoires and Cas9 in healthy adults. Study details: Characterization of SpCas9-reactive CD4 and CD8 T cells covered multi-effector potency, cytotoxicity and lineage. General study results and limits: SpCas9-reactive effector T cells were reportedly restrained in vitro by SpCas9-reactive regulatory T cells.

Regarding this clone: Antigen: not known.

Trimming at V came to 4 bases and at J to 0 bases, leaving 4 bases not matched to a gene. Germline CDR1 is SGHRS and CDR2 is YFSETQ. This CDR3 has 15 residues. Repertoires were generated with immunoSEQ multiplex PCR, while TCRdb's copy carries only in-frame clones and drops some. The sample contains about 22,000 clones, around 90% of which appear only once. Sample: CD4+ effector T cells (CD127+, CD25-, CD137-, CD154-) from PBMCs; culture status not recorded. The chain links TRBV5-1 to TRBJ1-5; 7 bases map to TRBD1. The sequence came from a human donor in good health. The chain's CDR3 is CASSQGQNSNQPQHF. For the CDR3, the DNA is TGCGCCAGCAGCCAGGGACAGAATAGCAATCAGCCCCAGCATTTT.